This entry lists 22 T cell receptor beta chains sequenced from one sample in a study of control samples from healthy donors and cancer patients. Sequencing was performed with immunoSEQ multiplex PCR; in TCRdb, only in-frame clones are kept and a portion is missing. The table records approximately 69,000 clones, about 92% of them present only once. The sample comprised PBMCs. Receptors originate from a man in his sixties with colorectal cancer.

The chain employs TRBV3-1 (or the pseudogene TRBV3-2) and TRBJ1-2; perhaps TRBD1 as D (6 bases). V lost 3 bases and J lost 3, with 8 bases in between. The CDR3 loop spans 13 amino acids. CDR1 and CDR2 (germline): LGHDT, YNNKEL (reference sequence). CDR3 in amino acids: CASSQDRDYGYTF. The CDR3 DNA follows: TGTGCCAGCAGCCAGGACAGAGACTATGGCTACACCTTC.

The V gene is TRBV11-2, the J gene TRBJ2-3; TRBD2 agrees at 12 bases. V lost 5 bases, J lost 2 bases, and 5 bases stayed unmatched. The CDR3 is 16 residues long. In germline, CDR1 is SGHAT, CDR2 FQNNGV. The DNA of the CDR3 is TGTGCCAGCAGCCCCCGGACTAGCGGGGCCACAGATACGCAGTATTTT. The encoded protein is CASSPRTSGATDTQYF.

The chain carries TRBV7-9 and TRBJ2-5; D perhaps matches TRBD2 (6 bases). V gave up 4 bases and J gave up 5 bases, with 14 bases separating them. Germline CDR1 is SEHNR and CDR2 is FQNEAQ (reference sequence). This CDR3 spans 14 amino acids. CDR3: CASSSGGARETQYF. Written as DNA, the CDR3 is TGTGCCAGCAGCTCGGGCGGGGCCAGGGAGACCCAGTACTTC.

The genes are TRBV28 and TRBJ1-1; D uncertain. In germline, CDR1 is MDHEN, CDR2 SYDVKM. The CDR3 has 13 residues. V lost 7 bases to trimming and J lost 1 base, with 10 bases between them. The CDR3 bases are TGTGCCAGCATCAGAGGACGGAACACTGAAGCTTTCTTT. Translating it yields CASIRGRNTEAFF.

This chain joins TRBV6-2 or TRBV6-3 and TRBJ1-4, with a weak D call TRBD1 (5 bases). Germline-derived CDR1 and CDR2 are MNHEY and SVGEGT. V dropped 8 bases and J dropped 7 bases, with 14 bases sitting between them. The CDR3 runs 13 residues. For the CDR3, the DNA is TGTGCCAGCGGTTTTGGGGGATTTGAAAAACTGTTTTTT. It encodes CASGFGGFEKLFF.

The chain recombines TRBV7-9 with TRBJ2-3; possibly TRBD2 for D (6 bases). The CDR3 sequence is 16 residues long. Trimming left V 3 bases short and J 2 bases short, with 15 bases between. The germline V gene encodes CDR1 SEHNR and CDR2 FQNEAQ (reference sequence). The CDR3 loop reads CASSFQRTTLTDTQYF. CDR3 DNA sequence: TGTGCCAGCAGCTTTCAGCGGACTACACTCACAGATACGCAGTATTTT.

This chain links TRBV7-6 with TRBJ2-7; D uncertain. V shed 3 bases and J shed 6 bases, with 6 bases lying between them. The length of the CDR3 is 11 residues. Germline V gene data show CDR1 as SGHVS and CDR2 as FNYEAQ. CDR3 nucleotides: TGTGCCAGCAGCTTTACCTCCGAGCAGTACTTC. Its protein is CASSFTSEQYF.

This sequence joins TRBV20-1 and TRBJ1-6, with TRBD1 matching 9 bases. The CDR3 has 15 amino acids. CDR1 and CDR2 (germline): DFQATT, SNEGSKA (reference sequence). The V and J ends lost 3 bases and 6 bases, in that order; junction bases with no gene match: 6. In nucleotides, the CDR3 is TGCAGTGCTAGTTCTACAGGGGGCCTTAATTCACCCCTCCACTTT. Its translation is CSASSTGGLNSPLHF.

This clone came up a few times. The chain joins TRBV6-7 to TRBJ1-1; D gene uncertain. TRBV6-7 is an ORF for which the function is uncertain. The V end was cut by 10 bases, the J end by 2 bases, with 8 bases between. The CDR3 runs 11 residues. The CDR3 sequence: CATGVNTEAFF. For the CDR3, the DNA is TGTGCCACCGGGGTAAACACTGAAGCTTTCTTT.

V gene TRBV6-1 combines with J gene TRBJ2-3; 8 positions match TRBD1. CDR1 is MNHNS, CDR2 SASEGT, per germline. V was pared by 4 bases and J by 0 bases, with 12 bases of the junction left unmatched. This CDR3 has 18 amino acids. In DNA form, the CDR3 reads TGTGCCAGCAGTGGCGACAGGGGCTGGGGGACTAGCACAGATACGCAGTATTTT. This translates into CASSGDRGWGTSTDTQYF.

The chain recombines TRBV6-6 with TRBJ2-7, with a weak D call TRBD2 (6 bases). This CDR3 comprises 14 residues. Germline V lookup: CDR1 MNHNY, CDR2 SVGAGI (reference sequence). The germline V and J ends were trimmed by 4 bases and 0 bases, with 10 bases remaining between them. DNA for the CDR3: TGTGCCAGCAGTTTCGACGGGAGCTCCTACGAGCAGTACTTC. Translation: CASSFDGSSYEQYF.

The chain couples TRBV19 to TRBJ1-2; TRBD1 aligns across 7 bases. Germline CDR1 is LNHDA and CDR2 is SQIVND (reference sequence). With V trimmed by 5 bases and J by 4 bases, 7 bases remained unmatched. This CDR3 is 14 amino acids long. The CDR3 spells CASSPRTGSYGYTF. CDR3 DNA: TGTGCCAGTAGTCCGCGGACAGGCAGCTATGGCTACACCTTC.

The rearrangement links TRBV5-6 to TRBJ2-1; 9 bases map to TRBD2. The CDR3 totals 17 residues. Germline values: CDR1 SGHDT, CDR2 YYEEEE. The V segment lost 4 bases and the J segment 8 bases; nucleotides outside the gene matches: 16. The CDR3 nucleotides are TGTGCCAGCAGCCCCTCTCCGGGACTAGCCATTACGGATGAGCAGTTCTTC. Translated: CASSPSPGLAITDEQFF.

CDR3 sequence: CASSLGGGRNQPQHF. The CDR3 bases are TGTGCCAGCAGCTTGGGCGGAGGGCGCAATCAGCCCCAGCATTTT. The chain carries TRBV5-4 and TRBJ1-5; D uncertain. Germline CDR1 SGHNT, CDR2 YYREEE (reference sequence). This CDR3 comprises 15 residues. V was pared by 0 bases and J by 2 bases, with 9 bases between.

A single count supports this clone. Within the sample, other DNA sequences also encode this same CDR3. V is TRBV9 and J is TRBJ1-1, with D uncertain. This CDR3 has 13 amino acids. V gave up 0 bases and J gave up 1 base, with 4 bases separating them. Germline V gene data show CDR1 as SGDLS and CDR2 as YYNGEE. In DNA, the CDR3 is TGTGCCAGCAGCGTAGAACCGAACACTGAAGCTTTCTTT. This translates into CASSVEPNTEAFF.

The chain carries TRBV6-5 and TRBJ2-5; TRBD2 matches at 10 bases. Losses at the gene ends were 4 bases for V and 5 bases for J; bases not matched to a gene: 4. The germline V gene encodes CDR1 MNHEY and CDR2 SVGAGI. The length of the CDR3 is 14 residues. The CDR3 protein is CASSWASGGETQYF. In DNA, the CDR3 is TGTGCCAGCAGTTGGGCTAGCGGGGGTGAGACCCAGTACTTC.

This clone appeared once. This chain uses TRBV5-1 with TRBJ2-3; D gene unclear. CDR1 is SGHRS, CDR2 YFSETQ, per germline. CDR3 length: 14 amino acids. V was cut by 0 bases and J by 2 bases, with 7 bases left in between. Here the CDR3 DNA reads TGCGCCAGCAGCTTGGGGCTAGTCACAGATACGCAGTATTTT. Translating it yields CASSLGLVTDTQYF.

The rearrangement links TRBV9 to TRBJ2-3, with D possibly being TRBD2 (6 bases). Trimming removed 0 bases from V and 0 bases from J, with 8 bases in between. Germline loops: CDR1 SGDLS, CDR2 YYNGEE. CDR3 size: 15 residues. As DNA, the CDR3 is TGTGCCAGCAGCGTAGGAGGAGGGAGCACAGATACGCAGTATTTT. It specifies CASSVGGGSTDTQYF.

This clone came up a few times. The chain is built from TRBV6-4 and TRBJ1-4, with 10 nucleotides matching TRBD1. V trimming: 7 bases; J trimming: 7 bases; junction bases outside the gene matches: 6. The CDR3 extends over 14 amino acids. Germline V lookup: CDR1 MRHNA, CDR2 SNTAGT. The chain's CDR3 is CASTQWDRGEKLFF. The CDR3 bases are TGTGCCAGCACCCAGTGGGACAGGGGTGAAAAACTGTTTTTT.

The gene calls are TRBV6-6 and TRBJ2-5, with D tentatively TRBD1 or TRBD2 (5 bases each). The CDR3 loop spans 15 amino acids. CDR1 is MNHNY and CDR2 is SVGAGI in the germline V gene (reference sequence). V lost 8 bases and J lost 3, with 19 bases in between. The CDR3 nucleotides are TGTGCCAGCCTCGAAACACCGGGGCCGAAAGAGACCCAGTACTTC. The encoded protein is CASLETPGPKETQYF.

V is TRBV30 and J is TRBJ1-3; D ambiguous. The CDR3 has 14 residues. With 3 bases removed from V and 8 bases from J, the gap between germline ends came to 17 bases. Germline V gene data show CDR1 as GTSNPN and CDR2 as SVGIG (reference sequence). DNA of the CDR3: TGTGCCTGGAGACGGGCGGCAGCGGGGTACACCATATATTTT. It encodes CAWRRAAAGYTIYF.

The DNA for the CDR3 is TGCAGCGTTGGTTTCTCGGGCGGGTCCGGCTCCTACAATGAGCAGTTCTTC. Its protein product is CSVGFSGGSGSYNEQFF. The chain carries TRBV29-1 and TRBJ2-1, with D maybe TRBD2 (5 bases). CDR1 and CDR2 from the germline V gene are SQVTM and ANQGSEA. V lost 4 bases, J lost 0 bases, and 19 bases lay in between. This CDR3 region has 17 residues.